This T cell receptor (beta chain) was obtained from a study of blood T cells in healthy people across ages. Across the whole study: Template switching picked up about one barcoded beta molecule for each two T cells.

Then a second PCR, running roughly 6 to 12 cycles, was carried out with a sample-barcoded 5' primer and a J-beta primer mix. Each CDR3 protein gets one entry after TCRdb re-called the 5' RACE reads with MiXCR. The profile shows approximately 820,000 distinct CDR3 sequences, under 45% of them singletons. What was sequenced was blood. The TCR originated in a man aged 55 to 70 in good health.

The DNA of the CDR3 is TGTGCCAGCAGCCGGTCACCTGACAGCTATGGCTACACCTTC. This gives the protein CASSRSPDSYGYTF. The chain uses TRBV11-3 and TRBJ1-2, with D possibly being TRBD1 (5 bases). The CDR3 is made up of 14 amino acids. V lost 5 bases and J 4 bases, leaving 14 bases between the germline ends. CDR1 and CDR2 from the germline V gene are SGHNT and YENEEA.